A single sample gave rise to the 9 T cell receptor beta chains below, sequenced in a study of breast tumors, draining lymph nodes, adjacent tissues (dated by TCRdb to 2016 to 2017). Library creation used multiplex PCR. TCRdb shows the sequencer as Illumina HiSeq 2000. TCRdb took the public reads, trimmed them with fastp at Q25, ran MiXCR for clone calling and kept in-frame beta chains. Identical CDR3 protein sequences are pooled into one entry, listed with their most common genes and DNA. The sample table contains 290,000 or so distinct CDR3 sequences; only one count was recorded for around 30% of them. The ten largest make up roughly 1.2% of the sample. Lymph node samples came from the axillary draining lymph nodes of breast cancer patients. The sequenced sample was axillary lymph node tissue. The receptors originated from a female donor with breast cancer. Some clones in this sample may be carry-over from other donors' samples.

CDR3 protein: CASTRGSTEAFF. The CDR3 bases are TGTGCCAGCACCCGAGGTAGCACTGAAGCTTTCTTT. The rearrangement links TRBV7-9 to TRBJ1-1; D gene uncertain. Trimming shortened V by 7 bases and J by 4 bases, and 10 bases separated the two germline ends. CDR1 and CDR2 (germline): SEHNR, FQNEAQ (reference sequence). This CDR3 has 12 residues.

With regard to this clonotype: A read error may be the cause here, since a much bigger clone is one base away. CDR3 amino acids: CASSGTAVRTPLHF. DNA for the CDR3: TGTGCCAGCAGCGGGACCGCGGTGAGGACACCCCTCCACTTT. This chain uses TRBV9 with TRBJ1-6; D gene unclear. There are 14 residues in the CDR3. V lost 3 bases and J 11 bases, leaving 15 bases between the germline ends. Germline values: CDR1 SGDLS, CDR2 YYNGEE.

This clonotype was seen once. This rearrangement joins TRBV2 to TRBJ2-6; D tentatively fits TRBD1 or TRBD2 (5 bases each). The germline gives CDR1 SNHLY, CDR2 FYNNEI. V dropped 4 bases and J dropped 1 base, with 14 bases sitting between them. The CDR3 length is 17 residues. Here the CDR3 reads CASSAGALSSGANVLTF. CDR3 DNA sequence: TGTGCCAGCAGTGCCGGGGCTCTGTCTTCTGGGGCCAACGTCCTGACTTTC. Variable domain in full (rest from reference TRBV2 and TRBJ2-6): EPEVTQTPSHQVTQMGQEVILRCVPISNHLYFYWYRQILGQKVEFLVSFYNNEISEKSEIFDDQFSVERPDGSNFTLKIRSTKLEDSAMYFCASSAGALSSGANVLTFGAGSRLTVL.

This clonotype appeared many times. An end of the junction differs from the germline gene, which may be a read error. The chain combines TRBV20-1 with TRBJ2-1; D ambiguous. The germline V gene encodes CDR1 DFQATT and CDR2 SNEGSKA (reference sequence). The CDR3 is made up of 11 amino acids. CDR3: CSASYRLEESF. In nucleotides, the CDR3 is TGCAGTGCTAGTTATCGGTTAGAGGAGTCCTTC.

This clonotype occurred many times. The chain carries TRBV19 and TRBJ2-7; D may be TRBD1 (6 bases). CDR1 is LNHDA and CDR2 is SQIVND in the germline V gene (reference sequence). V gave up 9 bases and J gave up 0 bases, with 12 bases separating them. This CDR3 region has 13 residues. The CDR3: CARNPGHSYEQYF. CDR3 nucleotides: TGTGCCAGGAATCCGGGACACTCCTACGAGCAGTACTTC.

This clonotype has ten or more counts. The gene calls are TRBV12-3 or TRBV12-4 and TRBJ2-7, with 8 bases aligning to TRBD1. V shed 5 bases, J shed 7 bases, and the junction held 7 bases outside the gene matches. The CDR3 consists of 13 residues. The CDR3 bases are TGTGCCAGCAGTCGGGACAGGACGAGGGAGCAGTACTTC. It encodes CASSRDRTREQYF.

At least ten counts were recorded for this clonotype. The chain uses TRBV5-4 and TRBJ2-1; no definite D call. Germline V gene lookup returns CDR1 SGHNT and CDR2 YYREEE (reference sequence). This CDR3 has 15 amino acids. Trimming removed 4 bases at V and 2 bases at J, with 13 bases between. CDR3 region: CASSTSRSTYNEQFF. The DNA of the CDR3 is TGTGCCAGCAGCACATCCCGTTCGACCTACAATGAGCAGTTCTTC. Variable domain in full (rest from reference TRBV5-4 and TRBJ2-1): ETGVTQSPTHLIKTRGQQVTLRCSSQSGHNTVSWYQQALGQGPQFIFQYYREEENGRGNFPPRFSGLQFPNYSSELNVNALELDDSALYLCASSTSRSTYNEQFFGPGTRLTVL.

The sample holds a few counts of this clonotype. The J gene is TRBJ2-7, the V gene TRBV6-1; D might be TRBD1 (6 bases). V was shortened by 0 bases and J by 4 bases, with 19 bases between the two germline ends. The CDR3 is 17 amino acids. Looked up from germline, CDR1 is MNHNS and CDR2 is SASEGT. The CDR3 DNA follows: TGTGCCAGCAGTGAAGCCCCGCCGCGGACAGCCCCGTACGAGCAGTACTTC. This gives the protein CASSEAPPRTAPYEQYF.

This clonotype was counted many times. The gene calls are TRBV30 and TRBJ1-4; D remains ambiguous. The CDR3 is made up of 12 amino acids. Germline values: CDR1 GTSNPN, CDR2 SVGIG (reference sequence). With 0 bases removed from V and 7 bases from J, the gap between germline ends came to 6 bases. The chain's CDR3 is CAWSVASEKLFF. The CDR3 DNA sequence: TGTGCCTGGAGTGTAGCCTCTGAAAAACTGTTTTTT.